The rows below give T cell receptor beta chains drawn from one sample of a study of blood T cell repertoires in COVID-19. Profiled with immunoSEQ multiplex PCR; TCRdb holds only in-frame clones, not every one. This table has roughly 220,000 clones, 65% to 90% appearing once. The sample was PBMCs or T cells enriched from blood (not recorded which). The receptors shown here come from a woman aged 40 to 50 with acute COVID-19. The CDR3 runs from the conserved cysteine through the conserved F or W. Fields, in order: V gene, clone size, J gene, D gene, CDR3 DNA, CDR3 protein. A D gene is named only where the DNA matches it firmly. Clone size is stated in some rows and not others, as once, few, many or a class when expanded.

V gene: TRBV19
clone size: NA
J gene: TRBJ2-1
D gene: NA
CDR3 DNA: TGTGCCAGTACCCGAAGCCCGGGTTCCCACAATGAGCAGTTCTTC
CDR3 protein: CASTRSPGSHNEQFF

V gene: TRBV21-1
clone size: NA
J gene: TRBJ1-3
D gene: NA
CDR3 DNA: TGTGCCAGCAGCAAATCAGGGGGCTTCCTCTCTGGAAACACCATATATTTT
CDR3 protein: CASSKSGGFLSGNTIYF

V gene: TRBV11-3
clone size: NA
J gene: TRBJ2-7
D gene: NA
CDR3 DNA: TGTGCCAGCAGTCAGTCCTACGAGCAGTACTTC
CDR3 protein: CASSQSYEQYF

V gene: TRBV25-1
clone size: NA
J gene: TRBJ2-1
D gene: NA
CDR3 DNA: TGTGCCAGCAGCTGGGGGAGACTAGCCTACAATGAGCAGTTCTTC
CDR3 protein: CASSWGRLAYNEQFF

V gene: TRBV30
clone size: NA
J gene: TRBJ1-3
D gene: NA
CDR3 DNA: TGTGCCTGTCAGACAGCGACCGGGAACACCATATATTTT
CDR3 protein: CACQTATGNTIYF

V gene: TRBV5-5
clone size: few
J gene: TRBJ2-7
D gene: NA
CDR3 DNA: TGTGCCAGCAGCTTGCTAGCCAGCTACGAGCAGTACTTC
CDR3 protein: CASSLLASYEQYF

V gene: TRBV27
clone size: NA
J gene: TRBJ1-1
D gene: NA
CDR3 DNA: TGTGCCAGCAGTTTGCAGGGGATCGGTGAAGCTTTCTTT
CDR3 protein: CASSLQGIGEAFF

V gene: TRBV18
clone size: NA
J gene: TRBJ2-7
D gene: TRBD2
CDR3 DNA: TGTGCCAGCTCACCGGGGGGGTCCTCCTACGAGCAGTACTTC
CDR3 protein: CASSPGGSSYEQYF

V gene: TRBV7-2
clone size: NA
J gene: TRBJ2-3
D gene: TRBD2
CDR3 DNA: TGTGCCAGCAGCCTGCAAGGGACTAGCGGGTTGATACGAACAGATACGCAGTATTTT
CDR3 protein: CASSLQGTSGLIRTDTQYF

V gene: TRBV4-3
clone size: NA
J gene: TRBJ2-5
D gene: NA
CDR3 DNA: TGCGCCAGCAGCCCTTCACTCAGGGGCCAAGAGACCCAGTACTTC
CDR3 protein: CASSPSLRGQETQYF

V gene: TRBV27
clone size: NA
J gene: TRBJ1-5
D gene: NA
CDR3 DNA: TGTGCCAGCAGGGGGCTGCATCAGCCCCAGCATTTT
CDR3 protein: CASRGLHQPQHF

V gene: TRBV6-5
clone size: once
J gene: TRBJ2-1
D gene: NA
CDR3 DNA: TGTGCCAGCACCGACACGAGCGGCTACAATGAGCAGTTCTTC
CDR3 protein: CASTDTSGYNEQFF

V gene: TRBV6-2/TRBV6-3
clone size: NA
J gene: TRBJ2-3
D gene: NA
CDR3 DNA: TGTGCCAGCAGTTACCCGTGGGGAGCTCATAGAGATACGCAGTATTTT
CDR3 protein: CASSYPWGAHRDTQYF

V gene: TRBV10-2
clone size: NA
J gene: TRBJ2-1
D gene: NA
CDR3 DNA: TGCGCCAGCAGTGACGGGGTTGCCTTTCGTGATGAGCAGTTCTTC
CDR3 protein: CASSDGVAFRDEQFF

V gene: TRBV28
clone size: NA
J gene: TRBJ2-1
D gene: NA
CDR3 DNA: TGTGCCAGCAGCCCAGGGCAGGGTAGGCGTAATGAGCAGTTCTTC
CDR3 protein: CASSPGQGRRNEQFF

V gene: TRBV3-1/TRBV3-2
clone size: NA
J gene: TRBJ1-1
D gene: TRBD1
CDR3 DNA: TGTGCCAGCAGCCACCCCCGGGACAGGGGTACTGAAGCTTTCTTT
CDR3 protein: CASSHPRDRGTEAFF

V gene: TRBV28
clone size: few
J gene: TRBJ1-4
D gene: NA
CDR3 DNA: TGTGCCAGCAGTTTGCAGGGTTCAACTAATGAAAAACTGTTTTTT
CDR3 protein: CASSLQGSTNEKLFF

V gene: TRBV5-1
clone size: NA
J gene: TRBJ1-2
D gene: NA
CDR3 DNA: TGCGCCAGCAGCCCGAACCCCGGACAGACCACCTATGGCTACACCTTC
CDR3 protein: CASSPNPGQTTYGYTF

V gene: TRBV9
clone size: NA
J gene: TRBJ2-3
D gene: NA
CDR3 DNA: TGTGCCAGCAGCGTCTATACAGGTAGCACAGATACGCAGTATTTT
CDR3 protein: CASSVYTGSTDTQYF

V gene: TRBV10-3
clone size: NA
J gene: TRBJ2-3
D gene: TRBD2
CDR3 DNA: TGTGCCATCAGGAGGGAGGGTAGCACAGATACGCAGTATTTT
CDR3 protein: CAIRREGSTDTQYF

V gene: TRBV18
clone size: NA
J gene: TRBJ1-2
D gene: NA
CDR3 DNA: TGTGCCAGCTCACCACAGGCTGAGGGTTCGGTCTATGGCTACACCTTC
CDR3 protein: CASSPQAEGSVYGYTF

V gene: TRBV12-5
clone size: NA
J gene: TRBJ2-1
D gene: NA
CDR3 DNA: TGTGCTAGTGGTTTGACCTCCCCTCTAGCGCCCCAGCAGTTCTTC
CDR3 protein: CASGLTSPLAPQQFF

V gene: TRBV27
clone size: NA
J gene: TRBJ1-5
D gene: TRBD1
CDR3 DNA: TGTGCCAGCAGAACAGGGGAGAGCAATCAGCCCCAGCATTTT
CDR3 protein: CASRTGESNQPQHF

V gene: TRBV11-2
clone size: NA
J gene: TRBJ1-1
D gene: NA
CDR3 DNA: TGTGCCAGCAGCTTAGAGTGGTCAGGGAGGACTGAAGCTTTCTTT
CDR3 protein: CASSLEWSGRTEAFF

V gene: TRBV2
clone size: once
J gene: TRBJ1-6
D gene: NA
CDR3 DNA: TGTGCCAGCAAATCAGCCTCAGGGCGGGGTTCACCCCTCCACTTT
CDR3 protein: CASKSASGRGSPLHF

V gene: TRBV5-5
clone size: NA
J gene: TRBJ2-7
D gene: NA
CDR3 DNA: TGTGCCAGCAGCTTGTGGGGCCAACCCTACGAGCAGTACTTC
CDR3 protein: CASSLWGQPYEQYF